This entry lists 23 T cell receptor beta chains sequenced from one sample in a study of shared clonotypes between healthy human individuals. This table comes from immunoSEQ multiplex PCR, and its TCRdb copy is limited to in-frame clones, with some not included. This repertoire shows 1,400,000 or so clones, 98% found once; its top ten account for 0.36%. The source material was naive CD4+ T cells sorted from blood. Regarding subset: CD45RA+ positively selected. These receptors originate from a man between 25 and 39 years old in good health.

The rearrangement joins TRBV19 to TRBJ2-3; D perhaps matches TRBD2 (6 bases). Trimming removed 5 bases from V and 2 bases from J, with 8 bases in between. Germline lookup yields CDR1 LNHDA and CDR2 SQIVND (reference sequence). The CDR3 runs to 13 residues. CDR3 in DNA: TGTGCCAGTAGTTGGGGGGACACAGATACGCAGTATTTT. This gives the protein CASSWGDTDTQYF. The variable domain in full, with the rest retrieved from reference TRBV19 and TRBJ2-3, is DGGITQSPKYLFRKEGQNVTLSCEQNLNHDAMYWYRQDPGQGLRLIYYSQIVNDFQKGDIAEGYSVSREKKESFPLTVTSAQKNPTAFYLCASSWGDTDTQYFGPGTRLTVL.

The chain is built from TRBV6-5 and TRBJ2-7; D is possibly TRBD2 (5 bases). Germline V gene data show CDR1 as MNHEY and CDR2 as SVGAGI. The CDR3 length is 13 residues. V lost 2 bases and J lost 6, with 11 bases in between. The CDR3 DNA is TGTGCCAGCAGTTACATGTCTAGCTCCGAGCAGTACTTC. Translated, it gives CASSYMSSSEQYF.

This clone turned up a few times. Other DNA variants within this sample encode the same CDR3. V is TRBV5-1 and J is TRBJ2-7; 11 bases map to TRBD2. This CDR3 is 15 amino acids long. V was clipped by 3 bases and J by 0 bases; unmatched bases: 2. Germline CDR1 reads SGHRS; CDR2 reads YFSETQ. The CDR3 loop reads CASSWGLADSYEQYF. DNA for the CDR3: TGCGCCAGCAGCTGGGGACTAGCGGACTCCTACGAGCAGTACTTC.

The chain uses TRBV7-6 and TRBJ2-7, with 9 bases that match TRBD2. V trimming: 3 bases; J trimming: 6 bases; junction bases outside the gene matches: 9. The CDR3 has 15 amino acids. Germline V gene data show CDR1 as SGHVS and CDR2 as FNYEAQ. The CDR3 DNA reads as TGTGCCAGCAGCTTGTTAGCGGGAGAAGTCTTCGAGCAGTACTTC. As protein: CASSLLAGEVFEQYF.

The chain has TRBV5-6 and TRBJ2-1; 7 positions agree with TRBD1. Germline V CDR1 and CDR2: SGHDT, YYEEEE. The CDR3 sequence is 17 residues long. V lost 5 bases and J lost 3; bases outside the gene matches: 14. Written as DNA, the CDR3 is TGTGCCAGCAGGTACTACCCCCGGGACAGCTACTACAATGAGCAGTTCTTC. Protein sequence: CASRYYPRDSYYNEQFF.

This clone appeared a single time. The chain joins TRBV7-8 to TRBJ1-5; D might be TRBD1 (5 bases). V was pared by 1 base and J by 7 bases, with 17 bases between. Germline V gene sequence: CDR1 SGHVS, CDR2 FQNEAQ. The CDR3 totals 16 residues. The CDR3 bases are TGTGCCAGCAGCTTAGGAGGCGGGGGAGGGATCCAGCCCCAGCATTTT. Translating it yields CASSLGGGGGIQPQHF. The whole variable domain, remainder taken from reference TRBV7-8 and TRBJ1-5, is GAGVSQSPRYKVAKRGQDVALRCDPISGHVSLFWYQQALGQGPEFLTYFQNEAQLDKSGLPSDRFFAERPEGSVSTLKIQRTQQEDSAVYLCASSLGGGGGIQPQHFGDGTRLSIL.

V usage is TRBV5-1 and J usage is TRBJ1-1; D might be TRBD1 (5 bases). V was shortened by 4 bases and J by 1 base, with 11 bases between the two germline ends. Germline CDR1 is SGHRS and CDR2 is YFSETQ. The CDR3 length is 14 residues. CDR3 region: CASSPRGSNTEAFF. The CDR3 DNA reads as TGCGCCAGCAGCCCTAGGGGCTCGAACACTGAAGCTTTCTTT. Complete variable domain (other parts from reference TRBV5-1 and TRBJ1-1): KAGVTQTPRYLIKTRGQQVTLSCSPISGHRSVSWYQQTPGQGLQFLFEYFSETQRNKGNFPGRFSGRQFSNSRSEMNVSTLELGDSALYLCASSPRGSNTEAFFGQGTRLTVV.

The chain couples TRBV20-1 to TRBJ2-5, with D perhaps matching TRBD1 (5 bases). CDR1 and CDR2 from the germline V gene are DFQATT and SNEGSKA (reference sequence). V lost 8 bases, J lost 4 bases, and 11 bases lay in between. CDR3 length equals 11 residues. This CDR3 reads CSTRERETQYF. CDR3 sequence (DNA): TGCAGTACCAGGGAACGAGAGACCCAGTACTTC.

This clone has just one count. The chain employs TRBV9 and TRBJ1-1; weak D call: TRBD1 (5 bases). The CDR3 spans 12 residues. V dropped 7 bases and J dropped 1 base, with 8 bases sitting between them. Germline V lookup: CDR1 SGDLS, CDR2 YYNGEE. The CDR3 DNA sequence: TGTGCCAGCCTGAGGGGGAACACTGAAGCTTTCTTT. This gives the protein CASLRGNTEAFF. Using reference TRBV9 and TRBJ1-1 for the parts outside the CDR3, the full variable domain is DSGVTQTPKHLITATGQRVTLRCSPRSGDLSVYWYQQSLDQGLQFLIQYYNGEERAKGNILERFSAQQFPDLHSELNLSSLELGDSALYFCASLRGNTEAFFGQGTRLTVV.

The chain employs TRBV28 and TRBJ2-1; a possible D gene is TRBD2 (5 bases). The CDR3 spans 16 residues. Germline assignment: CDR1 MDHEN and CDR2 SYDVKM. With 6 bases removed from V and 9 bases from J, the gap between germline ends came to 24 bases. CDR3 amino acids: CASSLNSVKRMGEQFF. CDR3 nucleotide sequence: TGTGCCAGCAGCCTTAATTCCGTCAAGCGGATGGGTGAGCAGTTCTTC.

The genes are TRBV15 and TRBJ2-1; 8 bases are shared with TRBD2. This CDR3 is built from 17 residues. Germline V gene data show CDR1 as LNHNV and CDR2 as YYDKDF (reference sequence). J was trimmed by 2 bases and V by 0 bases; bases with no gene match: 6. The CDR3 loop reads CATSRDPSGRAYNEQFF. Written as DNA, the CDR3 is TGTGCCACCAGCAGAGACCCGTCCGGGAGGGCCTACAATGAGCAGTTCTTC.

The CDR3 protein is CASSEGVLYNEQFF. Here the CDR3 DNA reads TGTGCCAGCAGTGAAGGGGTGCTTTACAATGAGCAGTTCTTC. The rearrangement links TRBV25-1 to TRBJ2-1; D is unclear. V was pared by 2 bases and J by 4 bases, with 9 bases between. Germline V gene sequence: CDR1 MGHDK, CDR2 SYGVNS. This CDR3 region has 14 residues. Using reference TRBV25-1 and TRBJ2-1 for the parts outside the CDR3, the full variable domain is EADIYQTPRYLVIGTGKKITLECSQTMGHDKMYWYQQDPGMELHLIHYSYGVNSTEKGDLSSESTVSRIRTEHFPLTLESARPSHTSQYLCASSEGVLYNEQFFGPGTRLTVL.

This chain joins TRBV7-8 and TRBJ2-1; D is unclear. Germline V gene lookup returns CDR1 SGHVS and CDR2 FQNEAQ. The CDR3 extends over 11 amino acids. The V gene lost 6 bases and the J gene lost 4 bases, with 4 bases spanning the gap. The DNA of the CDR3 is TGTGCCAGCAGTCGTTACAATGAGCAGTTCTTC. Translating it yields CASSRYNEQFF.

The CDR3 loop is CASNGLGGSYEQYF. The CDR3 DNA reads TGTGCCAGCAATGGCTTGGGGGGTTCCTACGAGCAGTACTTC. J is TRBJ2-7 and V is TRBV6-6; a weak D match, TRBD2 (6 bases). The CDR3 sequence is 14 residues long. V was cut by 7 bases and J by 1 base, with 14 bases left in between. Per germline, CDR1 MNHNY and CDR2 SVGAGI (reference sequence).

The chain combines TRBV5-1 with TRBJ2-7, with D unclear. Trimming removed 2 bases from V and 0 bases from J, with 6 bases in between. This CDR3 is 13 amino acids long. In germline, CDR1 is SGHRS, CDR2 YFSETQ. The CDR3 coding sequence is TGCGCCAGCAGCTTCATGGGCTCCTACGAGCAGTACTTC. It yields the protein CASSFMGSYEQYF. Full variable domain (remainder filled in from reference TRBV5-1 and TRBJ2-7): KAGVTQTPRYLIKTRGQQVTLSCSPISGHRSVSWYQQTPGQGLQFLFEYFSETQRNKGNFPGRFSGRQFSNSRSEMNVSTLELGDSALYLCASSFMGSYEQYFGPGTRLTVT.

V and J are TRBV7-8 and TRBJ2-2; no clear D. The V and J ends lost 6 bases and 6 bases respectively, with 14 bases between them. In germline, CDR1 is SGHVS, CDR2 FQNEAQ. There are 14 residues in the CDR3. CDR3 protein: CASSYLGLAGELFF. The DNA of the CDR3 is TGTGCCAGCAGTTACCTGGGCCTGGCCGGGGAGCTGTTTTTT. The full variable domain, completed using reference TRBV7-8 and TRBJ2-2, is GAGVSQSPRYKVAKRGQDVALRCDPISGHVSLFWYQQALGQGPEFLTYFQNEAQLDKSGLPSDRFFAERPEGSVSTLKIQRTQQEDSAVYLCASSYLGLAGELFFGEGSRLTVL.

The chain employs TRBV7-2 and TRBJ2-1; the match to TRBD2 covers 13 bases. Per the germline V gene, CDR1 is SGHTA and CDR2 is FQGNSA. The CDR3 spans 16 residues. Losses at the gene ends were 5 bases for V and 6 bases for J; bases not matched to a gene: 7. As DNA, the CDR3 is TGTGCCAGCAGCCTATCCGGGACTAGCGGGATCAATGAGCAGTTCTTC. This codes for CASSLSGTSGINEQFF.

The chain uses TRBV5-1 and TRBJ2-1; 14 bases map to TRBD2. The CDR3 totals 16 residues. V dropped 4 bases and J dropped 9; count of bases not matched to a gene: 9. The V gene's germline CDR1 is SGHRS and CDR2 YFSETQ. The CDR3 nucleotides read TGCGCCAGCAGCCCTCCCCGGGGGACTAGCGGGAGTGAGCAGTTCTTC. Its translation: CASSPPRGTSGSEQFF.

The gene calls are TRBV18 and TRBJ2-7; TRBD2 matches 9 bases. Germline V lookup: CDR1 KGHSH, CDR2 LQKENI. Trimming took 6 bases from V and 6 from J; bases not matched to a gene: 6. The CDR3 contains 13 residues. The CDR3 spells CASSIAGEAEQYF. The CDR3 bases are TGTGCCAGCTCCATAGCGGGAGAGGCCGAGCAGTACTTC. The full variable domain, with the rest looked up from reference TRBV18 and TRBJ2-7, is NAGVMQNPRHLVRRRGQEARLRCSPMKGHSHVYWYRQLPEEGLKFMVYLQKENIIDESGMPKERFSAEFPKEGPSILRIQQVVRGDSAAYFCASSIAGEAEQYFGPGTRLTVT.

The rearrangement uses TRBV18 and TRBJ1-2; D is possibly TRBD1 (6 bases). The V and J ends lost 1 base and 3 bases respectively, with 12 bases between them. This CDR3 region has 15 residues. Germline-derived CDR1 and CDR2 are KGHSH and LQKENI. This chain's CDR3 is CASSPLGGLDYGYTF. The CDR3, as DNA: TGTGCCAGCTCACCACTTGGGGGGCTCGACTATGGCTACACCTTC.

The chain carries TRBV28 and TRBJ2-7; D might be TRBD1 (6 bases). Germline V gene data show CDR1 as MDHEN and CDR2 as SYDVKM. Trimming removed 6 bases at V and 9 bases at J, with 21 bases between. The CDR3 runs 14 residues. DNA for the CDR3: TGTGCCAGCAGAACAGGGTTAGGGGCGTTCCGGCAGTACTTC. It translates to CASRTGLGAFRQYF.

The chain links TRBV7-2 to TRBJ1-5; D ambiguous. The CDR3 totals 12 residues. Germline CDR1 SGHTA, CDR2 FQGNSA. V gave up 5 bases and J gave up 7 bases, with 9 bases separating them. CDR3 in amino acids: CASSDAGQPQHF. Written as DNA, the CDR3 is TGTGCCAGCAGCGACGCTGGCCAGCCCCAGCATTTT.

This chain joins TRBV5-4 and TRBJ2-1; D is unresolved. Germline CDR1 is SGHNT and CDR2 is YYREEE (reference sequence). V lost 4 bases and J lost 9, with 20 bases in between. The CDR3 is made up of 15 amino acids. The CDR3 bases are TGTGCCAGCAGCCCTGGTGGTTTTGGGGATCGTGAGCAGTTCTTC. It encodes CASSPGGFGDREQFF.